A selection of T cell receptor beta chains follows, all from one sample in a study of T-cell reconstitution after alpha-beta-depleted transplantation in children. MiXCR, run by TCRdb on the PCR reads, gives a single entry per CDR3 protein. The profile shows just under 550,000 distinct CDR3 sequences, 15% to 20% of them singletons. The source was PBMCs from the stem cell graft donor, collected from the stem cell graft. These receptor sequences come from a human donor who donated a stem cell graft to a child with acute lymphoblastic leukemia. Both conserved end residues are part of each CDR3. The D gene is left open where the match is weak. The size entry is marked missing in some rows and otherwise reads once, few, many or a size class.

TRBD2 TRBJ2-1 NA TRBV11-1 CASSSDRLAGGSYNEQFF TGTGCCAGCAGCTCCGATAGACTAGCGGGAGGTTCCTACAATGAGCAGTTCTTC
NA TRBJ2-3 NA TRBV12-2 CASRLRHGGEVIDTQYF TGTGCAAGTCGCCTACGACACGGGGGAGAGGTCATAGATACGCAGTATTTT
TRBD2 TRBJ2-7 many TRBV12-3/TRBV12-4 CASSPGLAASYEQYF TGTGCCAGCAGCCCAGGACTAGCGGCCTCCTACGAGCAGTACTTC
NA TRBJ1-3 many TRBV5-1 CASSLDGAHGNTIYF TGCGCCAGCAGCTTGGACGGGGCACATGGAAACACCATATATTTT
NA TRBJ2-6 few TRBV6-1 CASGRIPGAGANVLTF TGTGCCAGCGGCCGGATCCCCGGGGCCGGGGCCAACGTCCTGACTTTC
TRBD1 TRBJ2-7 few TRBV19 CASSIGTGGTYEQYF TGTGCCAGTAGTATTGGGACAGGGGGTACCTACGAGCAGTACTTC
TRBD2 TRBJ2-3 NA TRBV7-9 CASSPPPGRVTDTQYF TGTGCCAGCAGCCCTCCGCCCGGGAGGGTCACAGATACGCAGTATTTT
TRBD1 TRBJ2-3 NA TRBV12-3/TRBV12-4 CASSDGQARTDTQYF TGTGCCAGCAGTGACGGACAGGCTCGCACAGATACGCAGTATTTT
NA TRBJ1-1 few TRBV27 CASRDPGPTEAFF TGTGCCAGCAGGGACCCCGGACCCACTGAAGCTTTCTTT
NA TRBJ2-2 few TRBV7-9 CASSTVRDTTGELFF TGTGCCAGCAGCACAGTACGGGACACCACCGGGGAGCTGTTTTTT
TRBD2 TRBJ2-1 few TRBV7-3 CASSPQVRGDYNEQFF TGTGCCAGCAGCCCCCAGGTGCGGGGGGATTACAATGAGCAGTTCTTC
NA TRBJ2-7 few TRBV27 CASSSHGAGTYEQYF TGTGCCAGCAGTTCGCACGGAGCGGGCACCTACGAGCAGTACTTC
NA TRBJ1-1 few TRBV9 CASRDSLNTEAFF TGTGCCAGCAGGGACAGCCTGAACACTGAAGCTTTCTTT
NA TRBJ1-1 few TRBV4-1 CASSQGGVEAFF TGCGCCAGCAGCCAAGGGGGGGTTGAAGCTTTCTTT
NA TRBJ2-1 NA TRBV20-1 CSARGSAQGDEQFF TGCAGTGCTAGAGGGTCGGCTCAGGGCGATGAGCAGTTCTTC
NA TRBJ2-3 NA TRBV6-4 CASSEVGGSTDTQYF TGTGCCAGCAGTGAAGTAGGCGGGAGCACAGATACGCAGTATTTT
NA TRBJ2-7 NA TRBV13 CASSLGKALGYEQYF TGTGCCAGCAGCTTAGGAAAGGCTTTGGGCTACGAGCAGTACTTC
TRBD1 TRBJ1-2 few TRBV5-1 CASSRTGDLGGTF TGCGCCAGCAGCCGGACAGGGGATCTGGGCGGCACCTTC
NA TRBJ2-2 few TRBV7-2 CASSLDFTGELFF TGTGCCAGCAGCTTAGACTTCACCGGGGAGCTGTTTTTT
TRBD2 TRBJ2-3 many TRBV4-1 CASSGLGFLAVDTQYF TGCGCCAGCAGCGGACTAGGGTTCCTCGCGGTGGATACGCAGTATTTT
TRBD1 TRBJ1-3 few TRBV3-1 CASSQERRTGSSGNTIYF TGTGCCAGCAGCCAAGAACGGCGGACAGGCAGCTCTGGAAACACCATATATTTT
NA TRBJ1-1 few TRBV5-1 CASSLTRGPTEAFF TGCGCCAGCAGCCTGACCCGGGGGCCCACTGAAGCTTTCTTT
NA TRBJ2-7 NA TRBV7-9 CASSLEGTPYEQYF TGTGCCAGCAGCTTAGAGGGGACCCCCTACGAGCAGTACTTC